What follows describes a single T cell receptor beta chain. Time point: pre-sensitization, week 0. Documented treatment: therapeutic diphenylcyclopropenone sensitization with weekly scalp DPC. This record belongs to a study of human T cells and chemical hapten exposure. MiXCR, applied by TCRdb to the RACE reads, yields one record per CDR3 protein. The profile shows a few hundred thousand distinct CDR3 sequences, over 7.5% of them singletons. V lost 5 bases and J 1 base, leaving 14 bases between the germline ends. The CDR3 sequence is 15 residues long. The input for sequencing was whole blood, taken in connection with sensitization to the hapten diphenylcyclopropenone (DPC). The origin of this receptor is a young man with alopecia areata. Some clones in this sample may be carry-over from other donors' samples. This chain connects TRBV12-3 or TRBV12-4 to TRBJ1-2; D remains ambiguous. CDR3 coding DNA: TGTGCCAGCAGTCCAGGCATCCTGATTAACTATGGCTACACCTTC. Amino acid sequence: CASSPGILINYGYTF.